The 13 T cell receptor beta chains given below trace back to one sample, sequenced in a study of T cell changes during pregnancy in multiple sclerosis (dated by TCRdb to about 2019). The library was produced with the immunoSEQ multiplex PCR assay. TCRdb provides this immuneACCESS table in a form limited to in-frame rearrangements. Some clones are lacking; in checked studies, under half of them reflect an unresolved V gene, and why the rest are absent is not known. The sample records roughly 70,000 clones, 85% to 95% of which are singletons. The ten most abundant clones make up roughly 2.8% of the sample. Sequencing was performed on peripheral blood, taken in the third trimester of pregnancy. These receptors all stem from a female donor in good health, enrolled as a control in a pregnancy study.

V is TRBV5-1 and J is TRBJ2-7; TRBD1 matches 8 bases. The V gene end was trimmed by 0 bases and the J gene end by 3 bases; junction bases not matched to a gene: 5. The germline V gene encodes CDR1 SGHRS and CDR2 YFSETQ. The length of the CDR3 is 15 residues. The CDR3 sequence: CASSLGQGAFYEQYF. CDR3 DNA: TGCGCCAGCAGCTTGGGGCAGGGGGCGTTCTACGAGCAGTACTTC.

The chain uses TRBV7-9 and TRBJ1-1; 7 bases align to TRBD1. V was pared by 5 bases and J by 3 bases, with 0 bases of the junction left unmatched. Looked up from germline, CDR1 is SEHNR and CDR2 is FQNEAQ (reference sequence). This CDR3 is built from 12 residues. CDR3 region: CASSQGDTEAFF. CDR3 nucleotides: TGTGCCAGCAGCCAGGGGGACACTGAAGCTTTCTTT.

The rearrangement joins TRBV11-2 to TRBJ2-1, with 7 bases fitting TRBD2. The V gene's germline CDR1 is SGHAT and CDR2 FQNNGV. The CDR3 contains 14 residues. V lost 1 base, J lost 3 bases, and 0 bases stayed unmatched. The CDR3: CASSLGTSYNEQFF. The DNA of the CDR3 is TGTGCCAGCAGCTTAGGGACTAGCTACAATGAGCAGTTCTTC. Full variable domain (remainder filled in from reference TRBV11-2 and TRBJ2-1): EAGVAQSPRYKIIEKRQSVAFWCNPISGHATLYWYQQILGQGPKLLIQFQNNGVVDDSQLPKDRFSAERLKGVDSTLKIQPAKLEDSAVYLCASSLGTSYNEQFFGPGTRLTVL.

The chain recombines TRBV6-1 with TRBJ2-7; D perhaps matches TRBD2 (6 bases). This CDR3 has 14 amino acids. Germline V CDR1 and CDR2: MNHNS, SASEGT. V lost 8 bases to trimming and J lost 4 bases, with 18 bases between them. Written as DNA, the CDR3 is TGTGCCAGCCGGAGGGAGTTAGGCGGGTACGAGCAGTACTTC. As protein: CASRRELGGYEQYF.

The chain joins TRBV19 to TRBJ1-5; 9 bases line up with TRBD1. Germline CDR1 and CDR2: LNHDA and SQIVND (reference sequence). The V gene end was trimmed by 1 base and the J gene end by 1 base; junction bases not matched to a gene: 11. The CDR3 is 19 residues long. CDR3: CASSIASLQGAVSNQPQHF. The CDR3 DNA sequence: TGTGCCAGTAGTATAGCCTCTCTACAGGGGGCGGTAAGCAATCAGCCCCAGCATTTT.

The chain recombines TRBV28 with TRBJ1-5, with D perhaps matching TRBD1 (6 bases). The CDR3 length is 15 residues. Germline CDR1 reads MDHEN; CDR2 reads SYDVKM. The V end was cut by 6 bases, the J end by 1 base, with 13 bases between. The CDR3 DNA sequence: TGTGCCAGCAGCCTGGGGGGGCTGAGCAATCAGCCCCAGCATTTT. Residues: CASSLGGLSNQPQHF.

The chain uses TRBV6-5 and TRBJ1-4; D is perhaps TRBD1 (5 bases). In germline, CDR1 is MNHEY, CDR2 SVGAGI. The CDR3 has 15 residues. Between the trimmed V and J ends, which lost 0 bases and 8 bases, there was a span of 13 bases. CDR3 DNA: TGTGCCAGCAGTTACTCTGGGGGGATGTCGGAAAAACTGTTTTTT. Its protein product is CASSYSGGMSEKLFF.

DNA of the CDR3: TGTGCCAGCAGTTACTCGGGGCACACTGAAGCTTTCTTT. Its translation: CASSYSGHTEAFF. The chain couples TRBV6-5 to TRBJ1-1, with D perhaps TRBD1 (5 bases). V was cut by 0 bases and J by 3 bases, with 5 bases left in between. CDR3 length: 13 amino acids. CDR1 and CDR2 (germline): MNHEY, SVGAGI.

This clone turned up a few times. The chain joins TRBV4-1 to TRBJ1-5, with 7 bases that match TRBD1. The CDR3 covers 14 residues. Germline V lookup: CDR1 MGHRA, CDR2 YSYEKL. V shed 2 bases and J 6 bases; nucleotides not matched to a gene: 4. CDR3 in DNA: TGCGCCAGCAGCCAAAGAGGGGGCAGTCAGCCCCAGCATTTT. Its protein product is CASSQRGGSQPQHF.

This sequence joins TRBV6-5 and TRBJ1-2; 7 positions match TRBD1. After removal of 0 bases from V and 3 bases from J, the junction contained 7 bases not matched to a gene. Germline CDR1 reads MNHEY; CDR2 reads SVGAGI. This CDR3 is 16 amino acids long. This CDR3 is CASSYSRDRGYYGYTF. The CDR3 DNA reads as TGTGCCAGCAGTTACTCCAGGGACAGAGGGTACTATGGCTACACCTTC.

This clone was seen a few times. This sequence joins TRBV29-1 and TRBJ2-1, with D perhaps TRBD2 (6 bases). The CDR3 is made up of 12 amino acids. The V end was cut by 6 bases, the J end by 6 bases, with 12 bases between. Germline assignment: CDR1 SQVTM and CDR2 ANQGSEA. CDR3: CSVIGGPNEQFF. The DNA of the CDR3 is TGCAGCGTCATCGGGGGACCCAATGAGCAGTTCTTC.

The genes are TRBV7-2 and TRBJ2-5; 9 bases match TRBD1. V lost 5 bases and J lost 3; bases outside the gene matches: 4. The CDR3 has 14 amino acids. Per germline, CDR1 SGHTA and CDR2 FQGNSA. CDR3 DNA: TGTGCCAGCAGCCACACAGGGGGCGAAGAGACCCAGTACTTC. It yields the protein CASSHTGGEETQYF.

Here the CDR3 reads CASTLPGEAREQYF. In DNA, the CDR3 is TGTGCCAGCACTCTCCCCGGGGAAGCACGTGAGCAGTACTTC. The genes are TRBV28 and TRBJ2-7; D possibly corresponds to TRBD2 (5 bases). This CDR3 comprises 14 residues. Germline V gene sequence: CDR1 MDHEN, CDR2 SYDVKM. Trimming pared 7 bases from V and 7 bases from J, leaving 20 bases between.